This T cell receptor (beta chain) derives from a study of immune evolution from preneoplasia to lung adenocarcinoma. Libraries were prepared by immunoSEQ multiplex PCR; TCRdb keeps only in-frame clonotypes and omits some of them. The sample contains several thousand clones, 70% to 80% of which appear only once. This receptor was obtained from a person aged 55-80 years with lung adenocarcinoma. Specimen: FFPE adjacent normal lung tissue.

CDR3 DNA sequence: TGTGCCAGCAGCGTAGGGGGGCTTGGCTACAATGAGCAGTTCTTC. Amino acids: CASSVGGLGYNEQFF. The chain is built from TRBV9 and TRBJ2-1; possibly TRBD1 for D (6 bases). The CDR3 extends over 15 amino acids. Germline V gene lookup returns CDR1 SGDLS and CDR2 YYNGEE. V lost 0 bases, J lost 3 bases, and 10 bases lay in between.